The 19 T cell receptor beta chains below come from one sample, sequenced in a study of sequential checkpoint blockade in melanoma. Treatment indicated: randomized to nivolumab then ipilimumab (arm A) or the reverse (arm B). Using immunoSEQ multiplex PCR, the repertoire was profiled, and TCRdb retains in-frame clones only, with some absent. The sample contains approximately 8,700 clones, approximately 25% of which appear only once. The sample consisted of tumor tissue (inferred from file names), taken from a patient given nivolumab and ipilimumab in sequence. The receptors were gathered from a human donor with melanoma.

The chain uses TRBV19 and TRBJ2-7, with 8 positions matching TRBD2. Germline V gene data show CDR1 as LNHDA and CDR2 as SQIVND (reference sequence). The trim removed 4 bases at V and 5 bases at J, leaving 7 bases unmatched. The CDR3 totals 14 residues. The CDR3 DNA sequence: TGTGCCAGTAGTACCTGGGGACTAGGGGACGAGCAGTACTTC. Its translation: CASSTWGLGDEQYF.

This clone appeared a single time. The V and J genes are TRBV30 and TRBJ2-3, with 9 bases aligning to TRBD2. CDR1 is GTSNPN and CDR2 is SVGIG in the germline V gene (reference sequence). The CDR3 covers 16 residues. V lost 3 bases and J lost 4; bases outside the gene matches: 11. CDR3 sequence (DNA): TGTGCCTGGAGCAAGGGACTAGCCGGCAGTGCAGATACGCAGTATTTT. Translated, it gives CAWSKGLAGSADTQYF.

On this clone: An uncertain or unread base leads to its residue being written X. This CDR3 is also generated by other DNA sequences in the sample. The chain joins TRBV28 to TRBJ2-2; tentative D call: TRBD1 (6 bases). V lost 3 bases, J lost 5 bases, and 7 bases lay in between. Germline CDR1 and CDR2: MDHEN and SYDVKM. The CDR3 loop spans 13 amino acids. CDR3 DNA: TGTGCCAGCAGTTTCAGGGGKACCGGGGAGCTGTTTTTT. Translation: CASSFRXTGELFF. The entire CDR3 protein is CASSFRGTGELFF.

This clone was counted only a few times. The gene calls are TRBV11-3 and TRBJ2-5, with TRBD2 matching over 11 bases. The V and J ends lost 1 base and 2 bases, in that order; junction bases with no gene match: 6. This CDR3 contains 17 residues. From germline, CDR1 is SGHNT and CDR2 YENEEA. The CDR3 region is CASSLGHSSGRQETQYF. Here the CDR3 DNA reads TGTGCCAGCAGCTTAGGGCACTCTAGCGGGAGGCAAGAGACCCAGTACTTC.

This clone occurred a few times. J is TRBJ1-1 and V is TRBV6-8; 9 nucleotides line up with TRBD1. V lost 6 bases and J lost 11; bases outside the gene matches: 7. CDR1 and CDR2 from the germline V gene are MNHGY and SAAAGT. CDR3 size: 12 residues. The CDR3 loop is CASRSDRGKAFF. CDR3 in DNA: TGTGCCAGCAGATCGGACAGGGGCAAGGCTTTCTTT.

This rearrangement joins TRBV6-7 to TRBJ2-7; 10 bases line up with TRBD2. TRBV6-7 is identified as an open reading frame with a role that is uncertain. Trimming at V came to 11 bases and at J to 1 base, leaving 8 bases not matched to a gene. The CDR3 length is 14 residues. This chain's CDR3 is CAEPSGRASYEQYF. CDR3 nucleotide sequence: TGTGCCGAACCCAGCGGGAGGGCGTCCTACGAGCAGTACTTC.

This clone was detected once. The rearrangement links TRBV5-1 to TRBJ2-7, with 9 bases that match TRBD2. The V and J ends lost 2 bases and 4 bases, in that order; junction bases with no gene match: 7. CDR1 SGHRS and CDR2 YFSETQ come from the germline V gene. This CDR3 is 15 amino acids long. The CDR3 bases are TGCGCCAGCAGCTTAGTGGCGGGAGGGACATACGAGCAGTACTTC. This sequence encodes CASSLVAGGTYEQYF.

The V and J genes are TRBV18 and TRBJ2-5; D remains unclear. CDR3 length: 14 residues. The germline V gene has CDR1 KGHSH and CDR2 LQKENI. The ends were cut back, 0 bases at V and 10 bases at J, with 15 bases in the middle. The CDR3 coding sequence is TGTGCCAGCTCACCACCGACGGCAAGGATTGACCAGTACTTC. It is translated as CASSPPTARIDQYF.

The rearrangement uses TRBV19 and TRBJ2-7, with D perhaps matching TRBD1 or TRBD2 (5 bases each). Germline V lookup: CDR1 LNHDA, CDR2 SQIVND (reference sequence). Trimming took off 7 bases at V and 0 bases at J, with 16 bases between the two ends. The CDR3 has 15 amino acids. CDR3 DNA: TGTGCCAGTACCCCCGGGACGGTCAGCTCCTACGAGCAGTACTTC. It is translated as CASTPGTVSSYEQYF.

This clone was observed a handful of times. V is TRBV6-8 and J is TRBJ2-7; the match to TRBD2 covers 12 bases. Per the germline V gene, CDR1 is MNHGY and CDR2 is SAAAGT. The V and J ends lost 5 bases and 3 bases, in that order; junction bases with no gene match: 2. This CDR3 comprises 14 residues. CDR3 nucleotide sequence: TGTGCCAGCAGTCGACTAGCGGGGGTCTACGAGCAGTACTTC. It encodes CASSRLAGVYEQYF.

This clone has just a few counts. The chain has TRBV11-3 and TRBJ2-2; D is possibly TRBD2 (5 bases). The germline gives CDR1 SGHNT, CDR2 YENEEA. The CDR3 totals 15 residues. Trimming stripped 6 bases from V and 5 bases from J, with 16 bases between. The DNA of the CDR3 is TGTGCCAGCAGTGTAGCGACTCCGAGGACCGGGGAGCTGTTTTTT. This encodes CASSVATPRTGELFF.

This clone occurred a few times. The J gene is TRBJ2-5, the V gene TRBV23-1, with 7 bases lining up with TRBD1. TRBV23-1 is noted as an ORF with a role that remains uncertain. CDR3 length: 13 amino acids. The V gene end was trimmed by 6 bases and the J gene end by 2 bases; junction bases not matched to a gene: 3. CDR3 in DNA: TGCGCCAGCAGAACGACAGGGCAAGAGACCCAGTACTTC. Amino acids: CASRTTGQETQYF.

The chain combines TRBV19 with TRBJ1-1, with a tentative D call TRBD1 (6 bases). This CDR3 has 15 residues. Germline V gene sequence: CDR1 LNHDA, CDR2 SQIVND (reference sequence). Trimming cost V 6 bases and J 6 bases, with 20 bases left between them. CDR3 sequence (DNA): TGTGCCAGTAGCATCGCGGGGGGGGCATTGCCTGAAGCTTTCTTT. Protein sequence: CASSIAGGALPEAFF.

The chain has TRBV5-1 and TRBJ2-4; 7 bases align to TRBD2. The germline CDR1 and CDR2 sequences are SGHRS and YFSETQ. After removal of 4 bases from V and 0 bases from J, the junction contained 16 bases not matched to a gene. The CDR3 covers 19 residues. The CDR3 DNA reads as TGCGCCAGCAGCAGCTTGGGTTCGGCGGGAGTAATAGCCAAAAACATTCAGTACTTC. Residues: CASSSLGSAGVIAKNIQYF.

The rearrangement joins TRBV19 to TRBJ2-7; D is perhaps TRBD2 (6 bases). The CDR3 is 15 residues long. The V end lost 3 bases, the J end lost 5 bases, and 17 bases lay between the germline ends. CDR1 LNHDA and CDR2 SQIVND come from the germline V gene (reference sequence). CDR3 protein: CASSIGMGGVHEQYF. CDR3 bases: TGTGCCAGTAGTATTGGTATGGGAGGCGTGCACGAGCAGTACTTC.

This clone was found many times. The rearrangement links TRBV9 to TRBJ1-4; TRBD1 matches 8 bases. V lost 5 bases, J lost 6 bases, and 12 bases stayed unmatched. The CDR3 consists of 16 residues. Germline-derived CDR1 and CDR2 are SGDLS and YYNGEE. The CDR3 coding sequence is TGTGCCAGCAGTGTCTCGACAGGGGAGGCTGATGAAAAACTGTTTTTT. It encodes CASSVSTGEADEKLFF.

This clone has ten or more counts. The rearrangement uses TRBV23-1 and TRBJ1-3; no firm D call. TRBV23-1 is an ORF, and what it does is uncertain. The CDR3 contains 13 residues. The V end was cut by 6 bases, the J end by 8 bases, with 14 bases between. CDR3 DNA: TGCGCCAGCAGCTCTACCCCCGGGGACACCATATATTTT. Translation gives CASSSTPGDTIYF.

J is TRBJ2-7 and V is TRBV13; D remains unclear. CDR3 size: 13 residues. The germline V gene encodes CDR1 PRHDT and CDR2 FYEKMQ (reference sequence). V was trimmed by 0 bases and J by 6 bases, leaving 9 bases between them. In DNA form, the CDR3 reads TGTGCCAGCAGCTTAGGGGCGGCCCTCGAGCAGTACTTC. Translation: CASSLGAALEQYF.

This sequence joins TRBV5-1 and TRBJ2-1; no definite D call. The CDR3 extends over 15 amino acids. V gave up 1 base and J gave up 6 bases, with 14 bases separating them. Germline V gives CDR1 SGHRS, CDR2 YFSETQ. CDR3 region: CASSLTARPSNEQFF. The CDR3 region has the DNA TGCGCCAGCAGCTTGACAGCTCGACCTTCCAATGAGCAGTTCTTC.